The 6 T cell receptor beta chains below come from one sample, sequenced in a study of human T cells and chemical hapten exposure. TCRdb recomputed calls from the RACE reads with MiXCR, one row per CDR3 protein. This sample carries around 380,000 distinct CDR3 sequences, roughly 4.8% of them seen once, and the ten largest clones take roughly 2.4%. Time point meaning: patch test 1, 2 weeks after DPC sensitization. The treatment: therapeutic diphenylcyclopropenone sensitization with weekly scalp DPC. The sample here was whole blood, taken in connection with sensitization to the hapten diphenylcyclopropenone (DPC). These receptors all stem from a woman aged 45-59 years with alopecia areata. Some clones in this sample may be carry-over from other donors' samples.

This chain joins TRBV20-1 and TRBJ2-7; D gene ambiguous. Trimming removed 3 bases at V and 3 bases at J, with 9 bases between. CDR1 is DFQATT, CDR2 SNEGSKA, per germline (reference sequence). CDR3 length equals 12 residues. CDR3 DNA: TGCAGTGCTAGTAACAGTAACTACGAGCAGTACTTC. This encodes CSASNSNYEQYF.

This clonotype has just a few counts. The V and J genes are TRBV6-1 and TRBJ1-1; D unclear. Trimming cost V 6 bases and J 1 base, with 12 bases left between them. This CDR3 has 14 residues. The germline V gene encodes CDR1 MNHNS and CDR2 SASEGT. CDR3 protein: CASRVGNSNTEAFF. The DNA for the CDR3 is TGTGCCAGCAGGGTGGGTAATTCGAACACTGAAGCTTTCTTT.

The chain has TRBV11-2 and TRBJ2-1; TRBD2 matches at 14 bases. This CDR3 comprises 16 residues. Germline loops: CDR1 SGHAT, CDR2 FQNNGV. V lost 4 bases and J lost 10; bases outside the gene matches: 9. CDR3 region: CASSSRLAGGLGEQFF. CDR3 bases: TGTGCCAGCAGCTCCCGACTAGCGGGGGGGCTAGGGGAGCAGTTCTTC.

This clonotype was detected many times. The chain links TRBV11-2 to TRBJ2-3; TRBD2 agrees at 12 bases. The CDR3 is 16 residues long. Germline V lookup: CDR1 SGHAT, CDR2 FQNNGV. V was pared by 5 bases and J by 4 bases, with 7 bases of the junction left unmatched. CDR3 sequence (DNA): TGTGCCAGCAGCATCGGACTAGCGGGAACGGCAGATACGCAGTATTTT. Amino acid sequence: CASSIGLAGTADTQYF.

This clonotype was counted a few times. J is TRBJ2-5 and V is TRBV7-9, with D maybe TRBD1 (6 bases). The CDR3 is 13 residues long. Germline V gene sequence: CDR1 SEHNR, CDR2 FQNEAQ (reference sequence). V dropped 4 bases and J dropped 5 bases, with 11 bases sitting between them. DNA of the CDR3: TGTGCCAGCAGCTCCAGGGGTTCGGAGACCCAGTACTTC. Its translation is CASSSRGSETQYF.

CDR3 in DNA: TGCAGCGTTGGACAGGCCTTAGCCTATGGCTACACCTTC. It encodes CSVGQALAYGYTF. This chain uses TRBV29-1 with TRBJ1-2; tentative D call: TRBD1 (6 bases). The ends were cut back, 4 bases at V and 4 bases at J, with 13 bases in the middle. The CDR3 has 13 residues. Germline CDR1 and CDR2: SQVTM and ANQGSEA. Variable domain in full (rest from reference TRBV29-1 and TRBJ1-2): SAVISQKPSRDICQRGTSLTIQCQVDSQVTMMFWYRQQPGQSLTLIATANQGSEATYESGFVIDKFPISRPNLTFSTLTVSNMSPEDSSIYLCSVGQALAYGYTFGSGTRLTVV.